Shown below are 19 T cell receptor beta chains from a single sample sequenced in a study of blood T cells in healthy people across ages. The authors ran a second PCR of roughly 6 to 12 cycles using a sample-barcoded 5' primer and a J-beta primer mix. In TCRdb, the 5' RACE reads were re-called with MiXCR into one record per CDR3 protein. The table lists some 1,500,000 distinct CDR3 sequences, 40% to 45% of them singletons. The sequencing input was blood. The receptors originated from a woman between 18 and 29 years old in good health.

The chain is built from TRBV6-5 and TRBJ2-5; the D is unclear. This CDR3 has 14 residues. Looked up from germline, CDR1 is MNHEY and CDR2 is SVGAGI. V was clipped by 2 bases and J by 11 bases, with 18 bases between them. The CDR3 loop is CASSYAATVNEQYF. DNA for the CDR3: TGTGCCAGCAGTTACGCAGCTACAGTCAATGAGCAGTACTTC.

The chain combines TRBV5-4 with TRBJ2-1; D is perhaps TRBD1 or TRBD2 (5 bases each). CDR1 is SGHNT and CDR2 is YYREEE in the germline V gene (reference sequence). The V end lost 4 bases, the J end lost 0 bases, and 11 bases lay between the germline ends. The CDR3 sequence is 15 residues long. The CDR3, as DNA: TGTGCCAGCAGCGTCGGGGCAGGCTCCTACAATGAGCAGTTCTTC. It encodes CASSVGAGSYNEQFF. Filled out from reference TRBV5-4 and TRBJ2-1, the complete variable domain reads ETGVTQSPTHLIKTRGQQVTLRCSSQSGHNTVSWYQQALGQGPQFIFQYYREEENGRGNFPPRFSGLQFPNYSSELNVNALELDDSALYLCASSVGAGSYNEQFFGPGTRLTVL.

This chain joins TRBV20-1 and TRBJ1-2; TRBD1 aligns across 11 bases. Germline assignment: CDR1 DFQATT and CDR2 SNEGSKA (reference sequence). The CDR3 has 13 residues. The junction had 5 bases not matched to a gene; V was cut back by 5 bases and J by 6 bases. DNA of the CDR3: TGCAGTGCTCCTGGACAGGGGGCTGATGGCTACACCTTC. Translated, it gives CSAPGQGADGYTF.

In nucleotides, the CDR3 is TGTGCCAGCAGTGTGGGACAGGAGGGGGAAAAACTGTTTTTT. Its protein is CASSVGQEGEKLFF. The rearrangement links TRBV12-3 or TRBV12-4 to TRBJ1-4, with 8 bases lining up with TRBD1. The ends lost 5 bases at V and 8 bases at J; junction bases unmatched: 7. The CDR3 sequence is 14 residues long.

This clonotype has ten or more counts. The chain joins TRBV4-3 to TRBJ2-3; D not resolved. V lost 4 bases and J 4 bases, leaving 9 bases between the germline ends. CDR1 and CDR2 (germline): LGHNA, YSLEER. This CDR3 comprises 13 residues. The DNA of the CDR3 is TGCGCCAGCAGCCGAACCGCCTCAGATACGCAGTATTTT. It codes for CASSRTASDTQYF.

This chain connects TRBV2 to TRBJ1-5; D is unresolved. Per germline, CDR1 SNHLY and CDR2 FYNNEI. This CDR3 has 15 amino acids. Trimming cost V 6 bases and J 0 bases, with 12 bases left between them. This CDR3 reads CASSPEGLSNQPQHF. DNA for the CDR3: TGTGCCAGCAGCCCGGAGGGCCTTAGCAATCAGCCCCAGCATTTT.

The chain recombines TRBV6-6 with TRBJ2-5; a weak D match, TRBD2 (6 bases). Germline V gene lookup returns CDR1 MNHNY and CDR2 SVGAGI (reference sequence). V was trimmed by 5 bases and J by 11 bases, leaving 24 bases between them. This CDR3 contains 15 residues. For the CDR3, the DNA is TGTGCCAGCAGTCCCGGCGGGGTTGTCTACAATGAGCAGTACTTC. This encodes CASSPGGVVYNEQYF.

This clonotype was seen a few times. This sequence joins TRBV7-3 and TRBJ2-5; D possibly corresponds to TRBD2 (6 bases). V dropped 1 base and J dropped 4 bases, with 16 bases sitting between them. The CDR3 has 16 residues. From germline, CDR1 is SGHTA and CDR2 FQGTGA. The CDR3: CASSLIGGARGETQYF. DNA of the CDR3: TGTGCCAGCAGCTTAATCGGAGGGGCCCGGGGAGAGACCCAGTACTTC.

The chain employs TRBV20-1 and TRBJ2-5; 9 bases map to TRBD2. Per germline, CDR1 DFQATT and CDR2 SNEGSKA (reference sequence). The CDR3 sequence is 15 residues long. V dropped 0 bases and J dropped 11; count of bases not matched to a gene: 13. The CDR3 nucleotides read TGCAGTGCTAGAGATCTTACTAGCGGGTTTGATGAGCAGTACTTC. Translation gives CSARDLTSGFDEQYF.

J is TRBJ2-2 and V is TRBV29-1; perhaps D is TRBD1 or TRBD2 (5 bases each). V lost 8 bases, J lost 2 bases, and 12 bases lay in between. Germline CDR1 reads SQVTM; CDR2 reads ANQGSEA. The CDR3 loop spans 13 amino acids. The chain's CDR3 is CSYGTVNTGELFF. In nucleotides, the CDR3 is TGCAGCTACGGGACGGTCAACACCGGGGAGCTGTTTTTT.

On this clonotype: A read error may account for a junction end that differs from germline. V and J are TRBV4-1 and TRBJ1-2; possible D gene TRBD1, 5 bases. The germline V gene encodes CDR1 MGHRA and CDR2 YSYEKL. The CDR3 length is 16 residues. The CDR3, as DNA: TGCGCCAGCAGCCAAACCCGGGGCAGGAATGACTATGACTACACCTTC. It is translated as CASSQTRGRNDYDYTF.

This clonotype was observed a few times. J is TRBJ2-3 and V is TRBV28, with 8 bases that match TRBD2. This CDR3 region has 13 residues. J lost 13 bases, V lost 8 bases, and 14 bases had no gene match. Germline V gene data show CDR1 as MDHEN and CDR2 as SYDVKM. CDR3 sequence (DNA): TGTGCCAGCCGGGGCAGGCTAGCGGGTCGAAAGTATTTT. Protein product: CASRGRLAGRKYF.

This clonotype has a single count. V gene TRBV20-1 combines with J gene TRBJ2-1; weak D call: TRBD2 (6 bases). Germline assignment: CDR1 DFQATT and CDR2 SNEGSKA (reference sequence). CDR3 length: 14 residues. Trimming pared 1 base from V and 6 bases from J, leaving 13 bases between. In DNA form, the CDR3 reads TGCAGTGCTAGAGGACCGGGACTCCCCAATGAGCAGTTCTTC. Protein: CSARGPGLPNEQFF.

The J gene is TRBJ2-1, the V gene TRBV10-3, with D unclear. The germline gives CDR1 ENHRY, CDR2 SYGVKD. Trimming cost V 10 bases and J 7 bases, with 14 bases left between them. This CDR3 spans 12 amino acids. The CDR3 loop reads CATTPTSNEQFF. The CDR3 DNA reads TGTGCCACGACGCCCACTTCAAATGAGCAGTTCTTC.

This clonotype was counted a few times. This chain connects TRBV7-9 to TRBJ1-4; 8 nucleotides align to TRBD1. This CDR3 contains 15 residues. V was pared by 1 base and J by 7 bases, with 5 bases of the junction left unmatched. CDR1 and CDR2 (germline): SEHNR, FQNEAQ (reference sequence). The CDR3 bases are TGTGCCAGCAGCTTAGGAGGCAGGGGGCTTGAAAAACTGTTTTTT. This translates into CASSLGGRGLEKLFF.

The chain carries TRBV27 and TRBJ1-2; possible D gene TRBD1, 6 bases. Germline V lookup: CDR1 MNHEY, CDR2 SMNVEV (reference sequence). Trimming cost V 0 bases and J 1 base, with 9 bases left between them. The CDR3 totals 15 residues. The CDR3 reads CASSLSPGVNYGYTF. CDR3 in DNA: TGTGCCAGCAGTTTATCGCCAGGGGTTAACTATGGCTACACCTTC.

The genes are TRBV7-9 and TRBJ1-6, with 9 nucleotides matching TRBD1. The germline V gene encodes CDR1 SEHNR and CDR2 FQNEAQ (reference sequence). The CDR3 is 16 residues long. Unmatched junction bases numbered 5, after V lost 2 bases and J lost 6 bases. This CDR3 is CASSLQDRGSNSPLHF. Here the CDR3 DNA reads TGTGCCAGCAGCTTACAGGACAGGGGTTCTAATTCACCCCTCCACTTT.

V usage is TRBV4-2 and J usage is TRBJ1-1; perhaps TRBD1 as D (5 bases). V lost 4 bases to trimming and J lost 6 bases, with 21 bases between them. In germline, CDR1 is LGHNA, CDR2 YNFKEQ. The CDR3 has 16 amino acids. CDR3 sequence: CASSRPGSGGSPEAFF. CDR3 nucleotide sequence: TGTGCCAGCAGCCGCCCAGGGTCAGGCGGGAGCCCTGAAGCTTTCTTT.

This chain uses TRBV20-1 with TRBJ1-5; D call uncertain. V was pared by 3 bases and J by 1 base, with 10 bases between. This CDR3 has 14 residues. Germline values: CDR1 DFQATT, CDR2 SNEGSKA (reference sequence). This CDR3 reads CSASPVRSNQPQHF. The CDR3 DNA sequence: TGCAGTGCTAGTCCAGTCAGAAGCAATCAGCCCCAGCATTTT.